The source of this T cell receptor (beta chain) is a study of technical replicates of blood from a few donors. Sequenced by immunoSEQ multiplex PCR; TCRdb stores in-frame clones only, minus some. This table holds 70,000 to 85,000 clones, 92% found once. Germline trimming cut 4 bases from V and 1 base from J; bases unmatched to any gene: 5. CDR3 size: 15 residues. Germline CDR1 is SGHRS and CDR2 is YFSETQ. The chain carries TRBV5-1 and TRBJ2-7; 10 bases line up with TRBD2. The receptor's source is a human donor in good health. The material sequenced was T cells isolated from PBMCs. DNA of the CDR3: TGCGCCAGCAGCGCTACTAGCGGGGCTTCCTACGAGCAGTACTTC. Its protein product is CASSATSGASYEQYF.